The 15 T cell receptor beta chains below were found in one sample sequenced in a study of blood T cell repertoires in COVID-19. The repertoire was sequenced with immunoSEQ multiplex PCR; TCRdb's copy has only in-frame clones and lacks some. The sample consists of about 130,000 clones, roughly 80% of them appearing once. Sequencing input: peripheral blood. The source of these receptors is a woman aged 80 or older with acute or convalescent COVID-19.

The genes are TRBV20-1 and TRBJ1-2; no definite D call. The CDR3 is 11 residues long. With 5 bases removed from V and 7 bases from J, the gap between germline ends came to 11 bases. CDR1 is DFQATT and CDR2 is SNEGSKA in the germline V gene (reference sequence). As DNA, the CDR3 is TGCAGTGCTGCCCTATTGAGTGGCTACACCTTC. As protein: CSAALLSGYTF.

The gene calls are TRBV5-1 and TRBJ1-1; 9 bases are shared with TRBD1. Germline CDR1 reads SGHRS; CDR2 reads YFSETQ. The V gene end was trimmed by 4 bases and the J gene end by 2 bases; junction bases not matched to a gene: 9. The CDR3 consists of 16 residues. The CDR3 region is CASSPGTGSLNTEAFF. The CDR3 nucleotides read TGCGCCAGCAGCCCCGGGACAGGGTCTCTAAACACTGAAGCTTTCTTT. Complete variable domain (other parts from reference TRBV5-1 and TRBJ1-1): KAGVTQTPRYLIKTRGQQVTLSCSPISGHRSVSWYQQTPGQGLQFLFEYFSETQRNKGNFPGRFSGRQFSNSRSEMNVSTLELGDSALYLCASSPGTGSLNTEAFFGQGTRLTVV.

The chain is built from TRBV19 and TRBJ1-2; 7 bases align to TRBD1. Germline CDR1 and CDR2: LNHDA and SQIVND (reference sequence). The CDR3 is 15 residues long. The V gene end was trimmed by 3 bases and the J gene end by 4 bases; junction bases not matched to a gene: 8. The CDR3 loop is CASSIPTGSTYGYTF. CDR3 sequence (DNA): TGTGCCAGTAGTATCCCGACAGGGTCGACCTATGGCTACACCTTC.

V gene TRBV7-3 combines with J gene TRBJ2-1; perhaps TRBD1 as D (6 bases). The CDR3 has 14 residues. Germline CDR1 SGHTA, CDR2 FQGTGA. Deletions cut 5 bases from V and 10 bases from J, with 18 bases between. For the CDR3, the DNA is TGTGCCAGCAGCCCTGCCGCGGGTACAGGGGAGCAGTTCTTC. Translating gives CASSPAAGTGEQFF.

The rearrangement links TRBV30 to TRBJ1-5; D gene ambiguous. The CDR3 covers 13 residues. Germline CDR1 GTSNPN, CDR2 SVGIG (reference sequence). V was cut by 5 bases and J by 5 bases, with 13 bases left in between. CDR3 in DNA: TGTGCCTGGGCGTCGGGAAGGTATCAGCCCCAGCATTTT. Its translation is CAWASGRYQPQHF.

J is TRBJ2-2 and V is TRBV25-1; the match to TRBD2 covers 7 bases. CDR1 MGHDK and CDR2 SYGVNS come from the germline V gene. The CDR3 extends over 15 amino acids. The V segment lost 6 bases and the J segment 5 bases; nucleotides outside the gene matches: 9. The CDR3 loop is CASSLPGGRTGELFF. CDR3 bases: TGTGCCAGCAGCCTCCCTGGCGGGAGAACCGGGGAGCTGTTTTTT.

The chain employs TRBV7-9 and TRBJ1-2; D might be TRBD1 (6 bases). There are 15 residues in the CDR3. V shed 4 bases and J shed 8 bases, with 20 bases lying between them. Germline CDR1 is SEHNR and CDR2 is FQNEAQ (reference sequence). The CDR3 reads CASSSLGHGVGGYTF. The CDR3 bases are TGTGCCAGCAGCTCATTGGGACACGGAGTTGGGGGCTACACCTTC.

The rearrangement links TRBV30 to TRBJ1-2, with D unresolved. The V end was cut by 3 bases, the J end by 1 base, with 9 bases between. This CDR3 spans 13 amino acids. CDR1 is GTSNPN and CDR2 is SVGIG in the germline V gene (reference sequence). The DNA for the CDR3 is TGTGCCTGGAGCCTGAGTGGTAACTATGGCTACACCTTC. Translation: CAWSLSGNYGYTF. The full variable domain, with the rest looked up from reference TRBV30 and TRBJ1-2, is SQTIHQWPATLVQPVGSPLSLECTVEGTSNPNLYWYRQAAGRGLQLLFYSVGIGQISSEVPQNLSASRPQDRQFILSSKKLLLSDSGFYLCAWSLSGNYGYTFGSGTRLTVV.

The chain employs TRBV5-6 and TRBJ2-5; the match to TRBD2 covers 9 bases. In germline, CDR1 is SGHDT, CDR2 YYEEEE. The CDR3 runs 13 residues. J lost 5 bases, V lost 6 bases, and 5 bases had no gene match. The CDR3 is CASISGGRETQYF. The CDR3 nucleotides read TGTGCCAGCATAAGCGGGGGGAGGGAGACCCAGTACTTC. The complete variable domain, with remaining parts taken from reference TRBV5-6 and TRBJ2-5, reads DAGVTQSPTHLIKTRGQQVTLRCSPKSGHDTVSWYQQALGQGPQFIFQYYEEEERQRGNFPDRFSGHQFPNYSSELNVNALLLGDSALYLCASISGGRETQYFGPGTRLLVL.

The chain joins TRBV7-8 to TRBJ2-6; 8 bases align to TRBD1. J was trimmed by 3 bases and V by 5 bases; bases with no gene match: 6. Germline CDR1 is SGHVS and CDR2 is FQNEAQ. CDR3 size: 16 residues. The DNA of the CDR3 is TGTGCCAGCAGCAGAACAGGGGGAGGTGGGGCCAACGTCCTGACTTTC. Translation gives CASSRTGGGGANVLTF.

This chain uses TRBV7-9 with TRBJ1-1; D is perhaps TRBD1 (6 bases). The CDR3 is 13 amino acids. The V gene's germline CDR1 is SEHNR and CDR2 FQNEAQ (reference sequence). V lost 2 bases and J 8 bases, leaving 12 bases between the germline ends. In nucleotides, the CDR3 is TGTGCCAGCAGCTTATTCGGACAGACCGAAGCTTTCTTT. This encodes CASSLFGQTEAFF.

The CDR3 coding sequence is TGTGCCAGCAGTTTTAGACAGAACACTGAAGCTTTCTTT. Translating it yields CASSFRQNTEAFF. The genes are TRBV27 and TRBJ1-1, with unresolved D. V lost 3 bases and J lost 1, with 6 bases in between. CDR1 is MNHEY and CDR2 is SMNVEV in the germline V gene (reference sequence). The length of the CDR3 is 13 residues.

The table lists this clone with a count of one. The CDR3 here is CASRSGRGAGELFF. CDR3 DNA sequence: TGTGCCAGCAGATCCGGCCGGGGGGCCGGGGAGCTGTTTTTT. The chain combines TRBV7-2 with TRBJ2-2, with 7 bases that match TRBD2. The CDR3 runs to 14 residues. With V trimmed by 6 bases and J by 6 bases, 7 bases remained unmatched. Germline lookup yields CDR1 SGHTA and CDR2 FQGNSA.

The chain has TRBV10-3 and TRBJ1-5; tentatively, D is TRBD1 (6 bases). V lost 6 bases to trimming and J lost 6 bases, with 18 bases between them. The CDR3 has 15 amino acids. Germline V CDR1 and CDR2: ENHRY, SYGVKD. Here the CDR3 DNA reads TGTGCCATCAGCATGGACCCGAGGGGGGGTCAGCCCCAGCATTTT. It codes for CAISMDPRGGQPQHF.

V is TRBV13 and J is TRBJ1-5, with a tentative D call TRBD1 (6 bases). The germline CDR1 and CDR2 sequences are PRHDT and FYEKMQ (reference sequence). The CDR3 sequence is 14 residues long. V was cut by 4 bases and J by 3 bases, with 10 bases left in between. This chain's CDR3 is CASSSRQANQPQHF. Here the CDR3 DNA reads TGTGCCAGCAGCTCACGACAGGCCAATCAGCCCCAGCATTTT.